The 20 T cell receptor beta chains below were found in one sample sequenced in a study of metastatic and nonmetastatic thyroid tumors. Thyroid surgery was performed in patients who had received no treatment beforehand. MiXCR was used by TCRdb to re-call the PCR reads. The sample shows tens of thousands of clones, about 15% of them seen only once. Sample: blood. The receptor set was obtained from a female donor with papillary thyroid cancer or a benign thyroid nodule (not recorded which). Some clones in this sample may be carry-over from other donors' samples.

This clone was seen more than once but under ten times. A much bigger clone sits one base away, suggesting this may be a read error. This chain connects TRBV5-8 to TRBJ1-5; 7 nucleotides agree with TRBD1. V lost 4 bases to trimming and J lost 10 bases; unmatched junction nucleotides: 11. Germline V gene sequence: CDR1 SGHTS, CDR2 YDEGEE. The CDR3 covers 14 residues. The CDR3: CASSRRGGGHPQHF. As DNA, the CDR3 is TGTGCCAGCAGCCGGAGAGGGGGCGGACATCCCCAGCATTTT. Combining the CDR3 with reference TRBV5-8 and TRBJ1-5 gives the whole variable domain EAGVTQSPTHLIKTRGQQATLRCSPISGHTSVYWYQQALGLGLQFLLWYDEGEERNRGNFPPRFSGRQFPNYSSELNVNALELEDSALYLCASSRRGGGHPQHFGDGTRLSIL.

This clone was seen ten or more times. The chain has TRBV4-1 and TRBJ2-1, with D possibly TRBD1 on 6 matching bases. Per the germline V gene, CDR1 is MGHRA and CDR2 is YSYEKL. This CDR3 is built from 18 residues. V was cut by 3 bases and J by 6 bases, with 24 bases left in between. This CDR3 is CASSQGLQGPKWGNEQFF. The CDR3 bases are TGCGCCAGCAGCCAGGGGCTACAGGGACCGAAGTGGGGCAATGAGCAGTTCTTC.

This clone was seen at least ten times. The chain couples TRBV12-3 or TRBV12-4 to TRBJ1-6, with a weak D call TRBD1 (6 bases). The CDR3 has 15 amino acids. V dropped 4 bases and J dropped 12 bases, with 19 bases sitting between them. The CDR3 nucleotides are TGTGCCAGCAGTTCACCTAAGACAGGTGCGGTACCCCTCCACTTT. Amino acid sequence: CASSSPKTGAVPLHF.

This clone was seen ten or more times. The chain uses TRBV5-1 and TRBJ2-7, with TRBD1 as a possible D gene (5 bases). The germline V gene encodes CDR1 SGHRS and CDR2 YFSETQ. Trimming cost V 0 bases and J 7 bases, with 14 bases left between them. This CDR3 region has 14 residues. CDR3 sequence reads: CASSLGVAAGEQYF. CDR3 in DNA: TGCGCCAGCAGCTTGGGGGTAGCAGCAGGGGAGCAGTACTTC. The variable domain in full, with the rest retrieved from reference TRBV5-1 and TRBJ2-7, is KAGVTQTPRYLIKTRGQQVTLSCSPISGHRSVSWYQQTPGQGLQFLFEYFSETQRNKGNFPGRFSGRQFSNSRSEMNVSTLELGDSALYLCASSLGVAAGEQYFGPGTRLTVT.

This clone was counted between two and nine times. Other DNA sequences of this sample code for an identical CDR3. V and J are TRBV11-1 and TRBJ2-3; 14 positions agree with TRBD2. The CDR3 runs to 18 residues. The germline V gene encodes CDR1 SGHAT and CDR2 FQDESV (reference sequence). Trimming at V came to 0 bases and at J to 4 bases, leaving 6 bases not matched to a gene. The CDR3 DNA reads as TGTGCCAGCAGCTTAGCGCAGGGACTAGCGGGGGTGTCAGATACGCAGTATTTT. Translation: CASSLAQGLAGVSDTQYF.

This clone was detected ten times or more. CDR3 sequence reads: CASRGQAETQYF. DNA for the CDR3: TGTGCCAGCAGGGGACAGGCGGAGACCCAGTACTTC. J is TRBJ2-5 and V is TRBV2; 8 bases are shared with TRBD1. The germline CDR1 and CDR2 sequences are SNHLY and FYNNEI. V gave up 6 bases and J gave up 5 bases; unmatched junction bases: 2. This CDR3 has 12 amino acids.

This clone was seen only a few times. This chain connects TRBV6-4 to TRBJ2-3; 8 bases are shared with TRBD2. The CDR3 has 16 residues. The germline V gene has CDR1 MRHNA and CDR2 SNTAGT. Trimming took 6 bases from V and 3 from J; bases not matched to a gene: 11. As DNA, the CDR3 is TGTGCCAGCAGCTCCCGGCTAGCGGGTGGAACAGATACGCAGTATTTT. Translating it yields CASSSRLAGGTDTQYF.

In its sample, this clone was seen many times. The chain links TRBV24-1 to TRBJ2-7; perhaps D is TRBD1 or TRBD2 (5 bases each). Trimming removed 2 bases at V and 9 bases at J, with 7 bases between. The germline CDR1 and CDR2 sequences are KGHDR and SFDVKD. CDR3 length: 11 amino acids. CDR3 region: CATSDWDGQYF. As DNA, the CDR3 is TGTGCCACCAGTGATTGGGACGGGCAGTACTTC.

This clone was picked up many times. The J gene is TRBJ2-7, the V gene TRBV20-1; the D gene could be TRBD1 or TRBD2 (5 bases each). Trimming took 3 bases from V and 6 from J, leaving 15 bases between them. The CDR3 loop spans 13 amino acids. The germline CDR1 and CDR2 sequences are DFQATT and SNEGSKA (reference sequence). CDR3 nucleotides: TGCAGTGCTAGTCAGGGTCAGGGAGCCGAGCAGTACTTC. Residues: CSASQGQGAEQYF.

The table lists this clone with a few counts. V and J are TRBV6-1 and TRBJ2-1; 8 bases are shared with TRBD1. Losses at the gene ends were 10 bases for V and 9 bases for J; bases not matched to a gene: 17. Germline loops: CDR1 MNHNS, CDR2 SASEGT. This CDR3 contains 15 residues. This chain's CDR3 is CATKQDRARVCEQFF. For the CDR3, the DNA is TGTGCCACCAAGCAGGACAGGGCGCGGGTGTGTGAGCAGTTCTTC.

The table lists this clone with many counts. The chain employs TRBV20-1 and TRBJ1-6; the match to TRBD1 covers 8 bases. The CDR3 extends over 14 amino acids. V lost 5 bases, J lost 10 bases, and 10 bases stayed unmatched. Germline assignment: CDR1 DFQATT and CDR2 SNEGSKA (reference sequence). The CDR3 spells CSAYLTGETSPLHF. CDR3 in DNA: TGCAGTGCTTACTTGACAGGGGAGACATCACCCCTCCACTTT.

This clone was seen at least ten times. CDR3 sequence: CATSEGGLLAGGPEEQFF. CDR3 DNA sequence: TGTGCCACCAGTGAGGGAGGCCTACTAGCGGGGGGGCCGGAAGAGCAGTTCTTC. This chain connects TRBV24-1 to TRBJ2-1; 13 bases map to TRBD2. Per the germline V gene, CDR1 is KGHDR and CDR2 is SFDVKD. The CDR3 contains 18 residues. J was trimmed by 10 bases and V by 4 bases; bases with no gene match: 15.

Many counts were recorded for this clone. J is TRBJ1-4 and V is TRBV6-1; possibly TRBD1 for D (6 bases). CDR1 is MNHNS, CDR2 SASEGT, per germline. Trimming shortened V by 6 bases and J by 8 bases, and 16 bases separated the two germline ends. The length of the CDR3 is 14 residues. The CDR3 loop is CASSPRGAGEKLFF. The CDR3 DNA sequence: TGTGCCAGCAGCCCCAGGGGCGCCGGAGAAAAACTGTTTTTT.

A word on this clone: Other DNA sequences in this sample translate to the same CDR3. The rearrangement links TRBV6-1 to TRBJ2-3; D ambiguous. V was pared by 7 bases and J by 1 base, with 9 bases between. Germline V gene sequence: CDR1 MNHNS, CDR2 SASEGT. The CDR3 runs to 13 residues. CDR3 sequence (DNA): TGTGCCAGCACCTGGAGTGGCACAGATACGCAGTATTTT. Translating it yields CASTWSGTDTQYF.

The table lists this clone with many counts. The rearrangement joins TRBV6-1 to TRBJ1-2; 9 bases line up with TRBD1. The trim removed 6 bases at V and 8 bases at J, leaving 7 bases unmatched. The CDR3 runs to 13 residues. CDR1 is MNHNS, CDR2 SASEGT, per germline. CDR3 DNA sequence: TGTGCCAGCAGGCGGGACAGGGTAGACGGCTACACCTTC. Translated: CASRRDRVDGYTF.

The chain employs TRBV27 and TRBJ1-4; tentative D call: TRBD1 (5 bases). The V gene's germline CDR1 is MNHEY and CDR2 SMNVEV (reference sequence). V was cut by 5 bases and J by 3 bases, with 10 bases left in between. The CDR3 runs 14 residues. CDR3 sequence (DNA): TGTGCCAGCAGTGGTCAGGGCTCTAATGAAAAACTGTTTTTT. It encodes CASSGQGSNEKLFF.

This clone occurred a few times. This could be a read error, since a much larger clone is one nucleotide away. This CDR3 is also generated by other DNA sequences in the sample. The chain couples TRBV6-1 to TRBJ2-5, with 7 bases matching TRBD1. CDR3 length: 13 amino acids. Looked up from germline, CDR1 is MNHNS and CDR2 is SASEGT. CDR3 DNA: TGTGCCAGCAGGACGACAGGGTTGGAGACACAGTACTTC. It encodes CASRTTGLETQYF.

This clone was seen many times. The V and J genes are TRBV6-2 or TRBV6-3 and TRBJ2-3; tentatively, D is TRBD2 (5 bases). The CDR3 totals 13 residues. Deletions cut 10 bases from V and 3 bases from J, with 14 bases between. The germline V gene has CDR1 MNHEY and CDR2 SVGEGT. The CDR3 nucleotides are TGTGCCACCCTATGGGCGGGTACAGATACGCAGTATTTT. Protein sequence: CATLWAGTDTQYF.

There are many counts of this clone. The chain recombines TRBV9 with TRBJ2-3; TRBD1 matches 8 bases. Germline assignment: CDR1 SGDLS and CDR2 YYNGEE. This CDR3 contains 15 residues. J was trimmed by 1 base and V by 0 bases; bases with no gene match: 1. The DNA for the CDR3 is TGTGCCAGCAGCGTAGAGGGACAGGGCACAGATACGCAGTATTTT. This gives the protein CASSVEGQGTDTQYF. The full variable domain, completed using reference TRBV9 and TRBJ2-3, is DSGVTQTPKHLITATGQRVTLRCSPRSGDLSVYWYQQSLDQGLQFLIQYYNGEERAKGNILERFSAQQFPDLHSELNLSSLELGDSALYFCASSVEGQGTDTQYFGPGTRLTVL.

This clone appeared many times. The chain carries TRBV5-1 and TRBJ2-1; no definite D call. Per germline, CDR1 SGHRS and CDR2 YFSETQ. Between the trimmed V and J ends, which lost 4 bases and 3 bases, there was a span of 14 bases. This CDR3 comprises 15 residues. The CDR3 nucleotides are TGCGCCAGCAGCGACCCGGCAGGAAACTACAATGAGCAGTTCTTC. It yields the protein CASSDPAGNYNEQFF. Variable domain in full (rest from reference TRBV5-1 and TRBJ2-1): KAGVTQTPRYLIKTRGQQVTLSCSPISGHRSVSWYQQTPGQGLQFLFEYFSETQRNKGNFPGRFSGRQFSNSRSEMNVSTLELGDSALYLCASSDPAGNYNEQFFGPGTRLTVL.